Described below is a single T cell receptor (beta chain) sequence and its context. Trimming left V 4 bases short and J 8 bases short, with 9 bases between. Germline loops: CDR1 SGHDT, CDR2 YYEEEE. The CDR3 length is 11 residues. These data are taken from a study of blood T cell repertoires in COVID-19. As for the study in general: The samples span acute and convalescent COVID-19 from the United States, Italy and Spain.

The table came from immunoSEQ multiplex PCR; TCRdb's copy has only in-frame clones and leaves some out. The sample holds 300,000 or so clones, about 90% seen once. The source of this sequence is a woman between 45 and 60 years old who had been exposed to COVID-19. Sequencing was performed on PBMCs or T cells enriched from blood (not recorded which). This sequence joins TRBV5-6 and TRBJ1-2; no definite D call. CDR3 amino acids: CASSTGSGYTF. The CDR3 region has the DNA TGTGCCAGCAGCACGGGTTCGGGCTACACCTTC.